The rows below give T cell receptor beta chains drawn from one sample of a study of PD-L1 blockade in urothelial cancer. Data came from immunoSEQ multiplex PCR; TCRdb stores just in-frame clones and leaves some out. Altogether some 45,000 clones are present, roughly 88% being singletons, with the ten largest covering less than 4%. Sample: PBMCs, taken around atezolizumab (anti-PD-L1) treatment. These receptors all come from a man aged 80 or over with urothelial cancer. CDR3s include the opening cysteine and the closing phenylalanine or tryptophan. Fields, in order: D gene, J gene, clone size, V gene, CDR3 DNA, CDR3 protein. D genes are given only for firm matches. Clone size, where shown, is once, few, many, or a class for clones that have expanded.

>TRBD2|TRBJ2-5|-|TRBV27
TGTGCCAGCAGTTTAAGTCGACTAGCGGGTAAAGAGACCCAGTACTTC
CASSLSRLAGKETQYF
>-|TRBJ1-1|once|TRBV19
TGTACCAGTAGTTCGCAGGGAAGCACTGAAGCTTTCTTT
CTSSSQGSTEAFF
>-|TRBJ1-2|once|TRBV23-1
TGCGCCAGCACCCAAGTAACGGGGTCCAACTATGGCTACACCTTC
CASTQVTGSNYGYTF
>-|TRBJ2-5|-|TRBV11-3
TGTGCCAGCAGCCCAGGCGGGGATGTGGAGACCCAGTACTTC
CASSPGGDVETQYF
>TRBD1|TRBJ2-2|-|TRBV2
TGTGCCAGCCGTGAACAAGGACAGGGAGACACCGGGGAGCTGTTTTTT
CASREQGQGDTGELFF
>TRBD1|TRBJ1-2|-|TRBV6-5
TGTGCCAGCAGTTATGGGACAGGGGCCTATGGCTACACCTTC
CASSYGTGAYGYTF
>-|TRBJ2-2|-|TRBV19
TGTGCCAGTAGCCCTGATGGGGGGGCTGGTACCGGGGAGCTGTTTTTT
CASSPDGGAGTGELFF
>TRBD2|TRBJ2-2|once|TRBV19
TGTGCCAGTAGTTCCCGAACTAGCGGGAGGACCGGGGAGCTGTTTTTT
CASSSRTSGRTGELFF
>-|TRBJ2-7|-|TRBV21-1
TGTGCCAGCAGCACGGGGAACTACGAGCAGTACTTC
CASSTGNYEQYF
>-|TRBJ2-7|-|TRBV28
TGTGCCAGCAGTCCACACAGGCGCGAGCAGTACTTC
CASSPHRREQYF
>-|TRBJ2-1|once|TRBV11-2
TGTGCCAGCAGCTTAGTACGGGTTACCTCCTACAATGAGCAGTTCTTC
CASSLVRVTSYNEQFF
>-|TRBJ2-3|few|TRBV9
TGTGCCAGCAGCGTAGCGGGAGTACCCCACGATACGCAGTATTTT
CASSVAGVPHDTQYF
>-|TRBJ2-2|-|TRBV7-2
TGTGCCAGCAGCTTATTCGGTGGGGAGCTGTTTTTT
CASSLFGGELFF
>TRBD2|TRBJ2-3|-|TRBV18
TGTGCCAGCTCACCGCTACTAGCGGGAGCTGGAGATACGCAGTATTTT
CASSPLLAGAGDTQYF
>TRBD1|TRBJ1-2|-|TRBV6-5
TGTGCCAGCAGCTTGGGTCAGGGGGCCTATGGCTACACCTTC
CASSLGQGAYGYTF
>TRBD1|TRBJ1-3|-|TRBV4-1
TGCGCCAGCAGCGAAGACAGGGAGGCGGGAGGAAACACCATATATTTT
CASSEDREAGGNTIYF
>TRBD2|TRBJ2-7|-|TRBV7-2
TGTGCCAGCAGAAAACCCGTGGGGGGGAACATCTACGAGCAGTACTTC
CASRKPVGGNIYEQYF
>-|TRBJ2-3|-|TRBV11-1
TGTGCCAGCAGCCCCTTGCGAGCGGATACGCAGTATTTT
CASSPLRADTQYF
>-|TRBJ1-3|-|TRBV7-8
TGTGCCAGCAGCTTAGGCGGGACTGGAAACACCATATATTTT
CASSLGGTGNTIYF
>-|TRBJ2-7|-|TRBV27
TGTGCCAGCAAATGGCTCCCCAGTTCATCCTACGAGCAGTACTTC
CASKWLPSSSYEQYF
>TRBD2|TRBJ2-1|-|TRBV10-3
TGTGCCATCAGTGACCCGGGACTAGCGGACTACAATGAGCAGTTCTTC
CAISDPGLADYNEQFF
>-|TRBJ1-5|few|TRBV6-1
TGTGCCAGCAGTGAGGCAGTTACTAGCAATCAGCCCCAGCATTTT
CASSEAVTSNQPQHF
>TRBD1|TRBJ2-1|-|TRBV5-6
TGTGCCAGCAGCGACCCGGGACAGGGGACATACAATGAGCAGTTCTTC
CASSDPGQGTYNEQFF
>-|TRBJ2-2|-|TRBV6-1
TGTGCCAGCACGACTTCCAACACCGGGGAGCTGTTTTTT
CASTTSNTGELFF
>TRBD1|TRBJ2-5|-|TRBV18
TGTGCCAGCTCCCCCCCTAGACAGGGGTTACAAGAGACCCAGTACTTC
CASSPPRQGLQETQYF
>-|TRBJ1-1|-|TRBV19
TGTGCCAGTAGGACCGGGTCGCTTGGCACTGAAGCTTTCTTT
CASRTGSLGTEAFF
>TRBD1|TRBJ2-7|-|TRBV5-6
TGTGCCAGCAGGCCCCGGGACAGGGTACACTACGAGCAGTACTTC
CASRPRDRVHYEQYF
>-|TRBJ2-1|-|TRBV14
TGTGCCAGCAGCCTCTATTCATTCGGCGGGCCCAGGGGTGAGCAGTTCTTC
CASSLYSFGGPRGEQFF
>-|TRBJ2-3|-|TRBV27
TGTGCCAGCAAGGCGGGGCGGGACACAGATACGCAGTATTTT
CASKAGRDTDTQYF
>-|TRBJ1-2|-|TRBV10-2
TGCGCCAGCAGCCAACTCAGGGAAACCGCGACAATCCGGAATGGCTACACCTTC
CASSQLRETATIRNGYTF
>-|TRBJ1-1|-|TRBV5-4
TGTGCCAGCAGCTTTTATGACAGAAACACTGAAGCTTTCTTT
CASSFYDRNTEAFF
>TRBD1|TRBJ2-7|-|TRBV5-1
TGCGCCAGCAGCTTGGGGACAGGGGGCGCTAGGGAGCAGTACTTC
CASSLGTGGAREQYF
>TRBD1|TRBJ2-1|-|TRBV11-2
TGTGCCAGCAGCTTGACAGGGGTCAATGAGCAGTTCTTC
CASSLTGVNEQFF
>TRBD1|TRBJ1-2|-|TRBV28
TGTGCCAGCAGTAGAGACAGGGTATATGGCTACACCTTC
CASSRDRVYGYTF
>-|TRBJ2-5|-|TRBV11-2
TGTGCCAGCAGCTTAGCTGGAAGCAATTCCAGGGAGACCCAGTACTTC
CASSLAGSNSRETQYF
>-|TRBJ2-1|-|TRBV19
TGTGCCAGTAGGTCCGAGCCATCCTACAATGAGCAGTTCTTC
CASRSEPSYNEQFF
>-|TRBJ1-1|-|TRBV5-6
TGTGCCAGCAGCCGAGGGGTGGAGGGGAGGAACACTGAAGCTTTCTTT
CASSRGVEGRNTEAFF
>TRBD2|TRBJ2-7|few|TRBV7-2
TGTGCCAGCAGCTCACGGACTAGCGGGAGTTTTTACGAGCAGTACTTC
CASSSRTSGSFYEQYF
>TRBD1|TRBJ1-2|-|TRBV30
TGTGCCTGGGACACTCGACAGGGTAGTGGCTACACCTTC
CAWDTRQGSGYTF
>-|TRBJ1-2|-|TRBV18
TGTGCCAGCTCACCTTCCGGGAACTATGGCTACACCTTC
CASSPSGNYGYTF
>-|TRBJ1-2|-|TRBV9
TGTGCCAGCAGCGTAGACGTCAGGAACTATGGCTACACCTTC
CASSVDVRNYGYTF
>-|TRBJ2-7|-|TRBV6-5
TGTGCCAGCACCCCAACCGCGGGCGCTGGAGAGCAGTACTTC
CASTPTAGAGEQYF
>TRBD2|TRBJ2-1|-|TRBV30
TGTGCCTGGGGGGGTCTAGCGGGAAAGGACAATGAGCAGTTCTTC
CAWGGLAGKDNEQFF
>-|TRBJ2-3|-|TRBV6-5
TGTGCCAGCAGTTACACCGGACTGCGGGTCGAAGATACGCAGTATTTT
CASSYTGLRVEDTQYF
>TRBD1|TRBJ2-7|-|TRBV19
TGTGCCAGTAGTATAGTCTGGGACAGGGGCGACGAGCAGTACTTC
CASSIVWDRGDEQYF
>TRBD1|TRBJ1-4|-|TRBV9
TGTGCCAGCAGCCCAGAGGCCGACAGGGGGTATAGCACTAATGAAAAACTGTTTTTT
CASSPEADRGYSTNEKLFF
>TRBD1|TRBJ2-3|-|TRBV11-2
TGTGCCAGCAAGCAACAGGGGCGAGGAGATACGCAGTATTTT
CASKQQGRGDTQYF
>-|TRBJ1-1|-|TRBV5-1
TGCGCCAGCAGCTCGAAGCCGGGACAAGGGTACACTGAAGCTTTCTTT
CASSSKPGQGYTEAFF
>-|TRBJ2-7|-|TRBV9
TGTGCCAGCAGCAAGCGACAGGCCTCCTACGAGCAGTACTTC
CASSKRQASYEQYF
>TRBD1|TRBJ2-7|-|TRBV27
TGTTCCACAGCCAGGGGGCATCCCTACGAGCAGTACTTC
CSTARGHPYEQYF
>-|TRBJ2-1|-|TRBV5-4
TGTGCCAGCAGCTTGAATAGAGCCAATGAGCAGTTCTTC
CASSLNRANEQFF
>TRBD2|TRBJ2-7|-|TRBV5-4
TGTGCCAGCAGCCGGGGGGGGGCTAGAGTTGGCCACGAGCAGTACTTC
CASSRGGARVGHEQYF
>-|TRBJ1-2|-|TRBV7-8
TGTGCCAGCAGCCTCGCGGGGCGAGGCTACACCTTC
CASSLAGRGYTF
>-|TRBJ1-3|-|TRBV21-1
TGTGCCAGCAGGAGGGGAAACACCATATATTTT
CASRRGNTIYF
>-|TRBJ2-1|once|TRBV28
TGTGCCAGCAGTCCTCCAGGGGTTCTAGCTTACAATGAGCAGTTCTTC
CASSPPGVLAYNEQFF